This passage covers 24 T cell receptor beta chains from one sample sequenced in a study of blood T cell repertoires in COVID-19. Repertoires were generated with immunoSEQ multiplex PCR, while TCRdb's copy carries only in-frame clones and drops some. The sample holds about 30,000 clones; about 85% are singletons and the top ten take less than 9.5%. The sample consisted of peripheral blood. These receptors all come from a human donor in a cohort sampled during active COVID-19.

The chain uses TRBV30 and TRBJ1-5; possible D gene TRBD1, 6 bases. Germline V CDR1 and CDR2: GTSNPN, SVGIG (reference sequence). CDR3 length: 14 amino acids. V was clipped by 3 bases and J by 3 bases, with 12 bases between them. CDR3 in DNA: TGTGCCTGGAGACCGGGACAATTCAATCAGCCCCAGCATTTT. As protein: CAWRPGQFNQPQHF.

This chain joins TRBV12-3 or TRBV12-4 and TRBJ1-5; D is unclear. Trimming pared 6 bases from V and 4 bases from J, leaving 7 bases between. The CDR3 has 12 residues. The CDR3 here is CASRTLNQPQHF. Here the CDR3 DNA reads TGTGCCAGCAGAACTCTAAATCAGCCCCAGCATTTT.

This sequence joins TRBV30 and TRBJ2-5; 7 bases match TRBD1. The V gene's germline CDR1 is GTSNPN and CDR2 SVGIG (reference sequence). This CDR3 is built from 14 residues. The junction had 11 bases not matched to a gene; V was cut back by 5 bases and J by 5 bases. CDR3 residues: CAWSPKGAGETQYF. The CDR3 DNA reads TGTGCCTGGTCACCCAAGGGGGCAGGGGAGACCCAGTACTTC.

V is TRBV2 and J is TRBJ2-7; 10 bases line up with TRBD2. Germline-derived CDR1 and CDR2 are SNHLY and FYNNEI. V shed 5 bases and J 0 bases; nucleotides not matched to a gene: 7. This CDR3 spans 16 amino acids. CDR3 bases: TGTGCCAGCAGTCGGGCTAGCGGGGGCATCTCCTACGAGCAGTACTTC. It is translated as CASSRASGGISYEQYF.

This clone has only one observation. This CDR3 reads CATRVAVLYNEQFF. CDR3 bases: TGTGCCACCAGAGTAGCGGTCCTGTACAATGAGCAGTTCTTC. The chain links TRBV15 to TRBJ2-1; D is perhaps TRBD2 (6 bases). The CDR3 extends over 14 amino acids. The V and J ends lost 6 bases and 4 bases respectively, with 13 bases between them. Germline CDR1 is LNHNV and CDR2 is YYDKDF (reference sequence). Filled out from reference TRBV15 and TRBJ2-1, the complete variable domain reads DAMVIQNPRYQVTQFGKPVTLSCSQTLNHNVMYWYQQKSSQAPKLLFHYYDKDFNNEADTPDNFQSRRPNTSFCFLDIRSPGLGDTAMYLCATRVAVLYNEQFFGPGTRLTVL.

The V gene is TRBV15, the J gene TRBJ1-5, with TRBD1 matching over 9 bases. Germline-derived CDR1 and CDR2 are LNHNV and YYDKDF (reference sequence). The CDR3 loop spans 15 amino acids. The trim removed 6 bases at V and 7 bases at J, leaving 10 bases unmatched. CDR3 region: CATSPGTGHFQPQHF. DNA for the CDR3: TGTGCCACCAGTCCCGGGACAGGGCATTTCCAGCCCCAGCATTTT.

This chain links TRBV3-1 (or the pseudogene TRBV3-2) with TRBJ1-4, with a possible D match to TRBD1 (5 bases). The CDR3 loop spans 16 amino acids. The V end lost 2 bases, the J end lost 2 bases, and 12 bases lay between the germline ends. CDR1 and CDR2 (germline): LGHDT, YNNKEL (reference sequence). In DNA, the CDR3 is TGTGCCAGCAGCCAATCAGGGCCAAGGACTAATGAAAAACTGTTTTTT. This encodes CASSQSGPRTNEKLFF.

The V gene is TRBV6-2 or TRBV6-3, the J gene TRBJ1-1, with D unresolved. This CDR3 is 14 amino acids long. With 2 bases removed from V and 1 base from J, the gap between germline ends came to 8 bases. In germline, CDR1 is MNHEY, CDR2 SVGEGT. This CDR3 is CASSYITQNTEAFF. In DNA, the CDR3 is TGTGCCAGCAGTTACATCACACAGAACACTGAAGCTTTCTTT.

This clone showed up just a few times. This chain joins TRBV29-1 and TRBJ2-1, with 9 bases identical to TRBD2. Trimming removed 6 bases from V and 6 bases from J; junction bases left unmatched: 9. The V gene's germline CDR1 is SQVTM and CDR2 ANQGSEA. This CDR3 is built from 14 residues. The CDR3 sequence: CSVIGVAGANEQFF. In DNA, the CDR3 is TGCAGCGTCATTGGCGTAGCGGGAGCCAATGAGCAGTTCTTC.

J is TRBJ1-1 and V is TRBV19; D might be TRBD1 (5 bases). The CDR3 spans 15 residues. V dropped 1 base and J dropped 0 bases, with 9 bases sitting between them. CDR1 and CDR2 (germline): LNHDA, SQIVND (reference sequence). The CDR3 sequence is CASSIGRGMNTEAFF. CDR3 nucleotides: TGTGCCAGTAGTATAGGGAGGGGAATGAACACTGAAGCTTTCTTT.

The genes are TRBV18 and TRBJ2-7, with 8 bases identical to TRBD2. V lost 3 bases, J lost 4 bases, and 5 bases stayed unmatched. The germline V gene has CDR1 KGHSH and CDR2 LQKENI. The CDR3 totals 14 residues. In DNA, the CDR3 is TGTGCCAGCTCACCGGGCGGGAGGTCATACGAGCAGTACTTC. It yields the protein CASSPGGRSYEQYF.

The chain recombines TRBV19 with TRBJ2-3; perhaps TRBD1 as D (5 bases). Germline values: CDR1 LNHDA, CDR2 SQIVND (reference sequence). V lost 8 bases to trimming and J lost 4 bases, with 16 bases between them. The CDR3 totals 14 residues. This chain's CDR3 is CASGEQVYADTQYF. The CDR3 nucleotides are TGTGCCAGTGGGGAACAGGTGTACGCAGATACGCAGTATTTT.

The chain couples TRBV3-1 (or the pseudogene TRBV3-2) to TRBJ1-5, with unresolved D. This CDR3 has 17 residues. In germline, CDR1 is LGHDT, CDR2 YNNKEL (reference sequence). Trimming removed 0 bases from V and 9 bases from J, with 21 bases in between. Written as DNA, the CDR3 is TGTGCCAGCAGCCAAGAGGCTAGAGCGCAGTGCCAATTGCCCCAGCATTTT. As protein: CASSQEARAQCQLPQHF.

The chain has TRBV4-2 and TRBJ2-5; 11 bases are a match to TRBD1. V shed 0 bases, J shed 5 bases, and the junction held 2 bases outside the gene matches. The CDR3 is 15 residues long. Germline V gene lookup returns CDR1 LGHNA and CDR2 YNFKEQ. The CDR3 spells CASSQEWDRGETQYF. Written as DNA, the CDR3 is TGTGCCAGCAGCCAAGAATGGGACAGGGGGGAGACCCAGTACTTC.

The CDR3 nucleotides read TGCGCCAGCAGCTTGACCTTAGAAGAGACCCAGTACTTC. This translates into CASSLTLEETQYF. This sequence joins TRBV5-1 and TRBJ2-5; D is unclear. V was pared by 1 base and J by 3 bases, with 7 bases between. The CDR3 contains 13 residues. Looked up from germline, CDR1 is SGHRS and CDR2 is YFSETQ.

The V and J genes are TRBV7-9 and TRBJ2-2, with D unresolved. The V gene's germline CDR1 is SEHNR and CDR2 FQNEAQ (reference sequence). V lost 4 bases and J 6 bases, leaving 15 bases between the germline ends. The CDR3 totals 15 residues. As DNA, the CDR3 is TGTGCCAGCAGCTCTTTACAAGTTAAGTCCGGGGAGCTGTTTTTT. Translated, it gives CASSSLQVKSGELFF.

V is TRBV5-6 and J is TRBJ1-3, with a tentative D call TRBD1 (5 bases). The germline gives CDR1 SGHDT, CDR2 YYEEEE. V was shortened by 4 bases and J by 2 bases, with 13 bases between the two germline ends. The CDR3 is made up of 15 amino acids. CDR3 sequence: CASSRRQLTGNTIYF. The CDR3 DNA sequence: TGTGCCAGCAGCAGGCGACAGCTTACTGGAAACACCATATATTTT.

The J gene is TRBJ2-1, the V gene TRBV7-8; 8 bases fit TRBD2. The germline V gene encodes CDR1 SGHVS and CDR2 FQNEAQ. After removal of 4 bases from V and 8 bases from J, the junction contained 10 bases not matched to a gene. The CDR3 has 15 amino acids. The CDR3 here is CASSSSGGRIYEQFF. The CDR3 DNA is TGTGCCAGCAGCTCCTCTGGCGGGAGGATCTATGAGCAGTTCTTC.

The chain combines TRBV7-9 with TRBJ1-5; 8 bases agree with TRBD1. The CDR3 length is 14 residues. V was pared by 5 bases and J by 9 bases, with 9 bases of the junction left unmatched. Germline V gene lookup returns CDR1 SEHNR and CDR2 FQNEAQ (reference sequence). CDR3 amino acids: CASSIGQGGGPQHF. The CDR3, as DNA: TGTGCCAGCAGCATCGGACAGGGAGGCGGGCCCCAGCATTTT.

CDR3 residues: CSVSAGTGYTGANVLTF. The CDR3 DNA reads TGCAGCGTGTCTGCCGGGACAGGGTATACTGGGGCCAACGTCCTGACTTTC. The chain recombines TRBV29-1 with TRBJ2-6; TRBD1 agrees at 9 bases. Germline trimming cut 6 bases from V and 2 bases from J; bases unmatched to any gene: 11. This CDR3 is built from 17 residues. Germline V gene lookup returns CDR1 SQVTM and CDR2 ANQGSEA.

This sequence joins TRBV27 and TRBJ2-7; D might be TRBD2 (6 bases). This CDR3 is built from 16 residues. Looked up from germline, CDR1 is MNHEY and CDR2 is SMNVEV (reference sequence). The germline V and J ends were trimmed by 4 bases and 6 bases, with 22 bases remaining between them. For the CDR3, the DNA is TGTGCCAGCAGTTCCACCATCGGACTTGGGGGGTCCGAGCAGTACTTC. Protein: CASSSTIGLGGSEQYF.

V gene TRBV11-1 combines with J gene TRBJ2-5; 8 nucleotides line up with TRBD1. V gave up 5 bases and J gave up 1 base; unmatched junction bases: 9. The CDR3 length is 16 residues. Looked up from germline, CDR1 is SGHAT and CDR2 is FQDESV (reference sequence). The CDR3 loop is CASSRGQGISQETQYF. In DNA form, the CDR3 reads TGTGCCAGCAGCCGTGGACAGGGCATTTCCCAAGAGACCCAGTACTTC.

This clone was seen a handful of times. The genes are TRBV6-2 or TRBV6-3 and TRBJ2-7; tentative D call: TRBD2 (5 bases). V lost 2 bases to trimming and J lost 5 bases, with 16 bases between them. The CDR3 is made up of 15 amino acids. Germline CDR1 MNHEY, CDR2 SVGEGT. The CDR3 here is CASSYGSSSYDEQYF. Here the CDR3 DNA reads TGTGCCAGCAGTTACGGGAGTTCTAGTTACGACGAGCAGTACTTC.

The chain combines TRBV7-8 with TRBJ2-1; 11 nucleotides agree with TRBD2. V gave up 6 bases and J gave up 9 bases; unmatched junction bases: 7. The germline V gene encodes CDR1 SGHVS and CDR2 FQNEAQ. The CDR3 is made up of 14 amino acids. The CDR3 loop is CASSKGLAGGEQFF. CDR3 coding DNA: TGTGCCAGCAGTAAGGGGCTAGCGGGGGGTGAGCAGTTCTTC.